The TCR beta chain under discussion was sequenced for a study of T cell responses to AZD1222 COVID-19 vaccine. Per the germline V gene, CDR1 is SGHTA and CDR2 is FQGNSA. The CDR3 has 15 residues. V was pared by 2 bases and J by 2 bases, with 13 bases between. Clones were sequenced by immunoSEQ multiplex PCR, and TCRdb holds only the in-frame ones, with some missing. The profile covers approximately 110,000 clones, with over 75% appearing a single time and approximately 1.2% taken by the ten largest. This clone is a singleton in its sample. No antigen is known for it. Whole-study findings and limits: Clonal diversity was possibly underestimated, and white British individuals and females predominated among donors. Repertoires were obtained solely post-peak T cell response. Vaccination with two AZD1222 doses was followed by a rise in Spike-specific TCR breadth and depth.

This TCR was sampled from an adult in good health. The specimen was peripheral blood, collected on day 0 of AZD1222 vaccination. The rearrangement uses TRBV7-2 and TRBJ2-7; tentatively, D is TRBD2 (6 bases). CDR3 DNA sequence: TGTGCCAGCAGCTTAAATCGGGGGAGCACCTACGAGCAGTACTTC. Translated, it gives CASSLNRGSTYEQYF. Full variable domain (missing parts from reference TRBV7-2 and TRBJ2-7): GAGVSQSPSNKVTEKGKDVELRCDPISGHTALYWYRQSLGQGLEFLIYFQGNSAPDKSGLPSDRFSAERTGGSVSTLTIQRTQQEDSAVYLCASSLNRGSTYEQYFGPGTRLTVT.